Described below is a single T cell receptor beta chain sequence and its context. Its specific antigen is unknown. The CDR3 end lies 3 residues beyond the end of the read and is filled in from the germline J gene. This entry is derived from a study of TET2 disruption in CD19-targeted CAR T cells (dated by TCRdb to the late 2010s). Looking at the study overall: Sample numbers were set by the original clinical trial design and sample availability, with no additional inclusion criteria.

Deep sequencing of the TCR beta chain was done using the immunoSEQ assay. On the study's bioinformatics: Only productive TCR beta rearrangements were used to calculate clonotype frequencies. TCRdb stores this immuneACCESS table with in-frame sequences only. Part of the clones is absent; in the studies checked, under half of the shortfall reflects unresolved V genes, and no reason is known for the rest. V, J and clone size are those of that table, while D and trimming were read from the DNA. The sample's records list about 30,000 clones. The biggest ten clones account for under 2.5% of the sample. Explained via the paper, the treatment or condition label denotes: autologous CTL019 cells: CD19 CAR with 4-1BB and CD3 zeta domains. TCR zeta and 4-1BB costimulatory signaling domains were built into the CD19 CAR. Leukapheresis was used to collect T cells from peripheral blood for manufacturing CTL019. The DNeasy Blood and Tissue Kit was used to extract genomic DNA from pre-infusion T cells, peripheral blood, or sorted post-infusion T cells.

Trimming at the junction amounts to 1 base on V and 2 bases on J, and the germline ends lie 12 bases apart. CDR1 and CDR2, looked up from the germline V gene (reference sequence), are SGHNT and YYREEE. Including cysteine and phenylalanine, the CDR3 has 16 amino acids. Sequencing covers 39 bases of the CDR3, shown here with the frame starting at base 1. The research as a whole found: Conclusions about the patient's CAR T cells rested on extensive analysis of a single subject.

This TCR was recovered from a man in his 70s with chronic lymphocytic leukemia. The chain was built from TRBV5-4 and TRBJ2-2, with TRBD1 tentatively as D gene (6 bases match). Sequences were derived from CD8- CAR+ T cells sorted from cultured blood T cells, sampled for CD19 CAR T cell therapy. The cell subset or site label, read with the paper, signifies: CD8-negative CAR-positive T cells from the infusion product. The CDR3 sequence is CASSLNRGGNTGELFF. The CDR3 DNA, read in part, is TGTGCCAGCAGCTTGAATCGTGGGGGCAACACCGGGGAG.